The rows below give T cell receptor beta chains drawn from one sample of a study of blood T cell repertoires in COVID-19. The data were produced by immunoSEQ multiplex PCR, yet TCRdb's version contains in-frame clones alone and is incomplete. The table lists about 240,000 clones, roughly 80% of them singletons. Sequencing was carried out using peripheral blood. Every receptor here comes from a woman aged 70-85 years with acute or convalescent COVID-19. The conserved cysteine and the conserved F or W are not part of the CDR3 here. Not every row has a clone size; where given, it reads once, few, many or a size class.

j_call	clone_size	v_call	cdr3_aa
TRBJ2-5	NA	TRBV7-2	ASSYQQGAGETQY
TRBJ1-5	NA	TRBV10-3	AISESSSNSNQPQH
TRBJ1-2	NA	TRBV28	ASSRDRVYGYT
TRBJ1-1	NA	TRBV6-5	ASNPQGSGTEAF
TRBJ1-5	NA	TRBV9	ASSVYRDSNQPQH
TRBJ1-2	NA	TRBV5-1	ASSSGTGHYYGYT
TRBJ1-2	NA	TRBV6-1	ASSEVKGANYGYT
TRBJ2-7	few	TRBV2	ASSSLGSSSPYEQY
TRBJ1-1	NA	TRBV28	ASSFLQGAIMNTEAF
TRBJ1-2	NA	TRBV3-1/TRBV3-2	ASKDSLGGYGYT
TRBJ1-1	NA	TRBV3-1/TRBV3-2	ASSQVEGNTEAF
TRBJ2-5	few	TRBV3-1/TRBV3-2	ASRMRTSGEETQY
TRBJ1-1	NA	TRBV3-1/TRBV3-2	ASSQLGGDTEAF
TRBJ1-4	NA	TRBV6-5	ASRLGGTGGEKLF
TRBJ2-7	NA	TRBV15	ATSRDPGTGGAEQY
TRBJ1-5	NA	TRBV7-2	ASTRTVGGDNQPQH
TRBJ1-5	NA	TRBV2	ASIPGQGASQPQH
TRBJ2-1	once	TRBV7-9	ASSHRGPGNEQF
TRBJ2-2	NA	TRBV5-4	ASRQGADTGELF
TRBJ1-2	NA	TRBV6-6	ASSSIRTLNYGYT
TRBJ1-5	NA	TRBV10-3	AISETGSNQPQH
TRBJ2-1	NA	TRBV2	ASSEARFFQRFDEQF
TRBJ2-5	few	TRBV7-8	ASSSILAGVEETQY
TRBJ1-2	NA	TRBV30	AWRGTAISGGYT
TRBJ1-1	NA	TRBV4-3	ASSQKQGNEAF
TRBJ1-4	NA	TRBV7-8	ASKGVDTTNEKLF
TRBJ1-2	NA	TRBV3-1/TRBV3-2	ASSQTQPLYGYT
TRBJ2-1	NA	TRBV18	ASSPGGPGPQSSYNEQF
TRBJ1-5	NA	TRBV7-2	ASSPGPLGVQPQH
TRBJ1-3	NA	TRBV19	ASSILLVGLSGNTIY
TRBJ1-1	once	TRBV6-2/TRBV6-3	ASSRTGGQEYTEAF
TRBJ2-1	once	TRBV7-9	ASSLRGSSYNEQF
TRBJ2-2	NA	TRBV6-5	ASSYGRGNTGELF
TRBJ1-1	NA	TRBV5-4	ASSSPGQGNTEAF
TRBJ2-5	NA	TRBV11-1	ASSLGERETQY
TRBJ2-5	once	TRBV5-6	ASSPDSQETQY
TRBJ2-2	once	TRBV7-2	ASTHYNTGELF
TRBJ1-1	once	TRBV3-1/TRBV3-2	ASSRAYGTAERAF
TRBJ2-1	NA	TRBV5-3	ARSPKRGGHYNEQF
TRBJ1-6	NA	TRBV27	ASSYGYNSPLH
TRBJ2-1	few	TRBV4-2	ASSPSGTGVYNEQF
TRBJ1-1	NA	TRBV5-4	ASSPDGRLNTEAF
TRBJ1-2	NA	TRBV5-6	ASSFLGTRIMDYGYT
TRBJ1-6	NA	TRBV18	ASSPRTEQGLNSPLH
TRBJ2-1	NA	TRBV6-5	ASRTAGGPNEQF
TRBJ1-1	NA	TRBV6-5	ASRRDRGMNTEAF
TRBJ1-3	few	TRBV3-1/TRBV3-2	ASSPNSGNTIY
TRBJ1-3	NA	TRBV5-1	ASSFWDRDRENTIY
TRBJ2-7	NA	TRBV20-1	SASLRTGSLDEQY
TRBJ2-7	NA	TRBV6-5	ASSSLGPTSYEQY
TRBJ1-3	few	TRBV29-1	SVDAGGIGSGNTIY
TRBJ2-3	NA	TRBV6-6	ASSYLRSDTQY
TRBJ1-5	NA	TRBV7-2	ASSPGAGSNQPQH